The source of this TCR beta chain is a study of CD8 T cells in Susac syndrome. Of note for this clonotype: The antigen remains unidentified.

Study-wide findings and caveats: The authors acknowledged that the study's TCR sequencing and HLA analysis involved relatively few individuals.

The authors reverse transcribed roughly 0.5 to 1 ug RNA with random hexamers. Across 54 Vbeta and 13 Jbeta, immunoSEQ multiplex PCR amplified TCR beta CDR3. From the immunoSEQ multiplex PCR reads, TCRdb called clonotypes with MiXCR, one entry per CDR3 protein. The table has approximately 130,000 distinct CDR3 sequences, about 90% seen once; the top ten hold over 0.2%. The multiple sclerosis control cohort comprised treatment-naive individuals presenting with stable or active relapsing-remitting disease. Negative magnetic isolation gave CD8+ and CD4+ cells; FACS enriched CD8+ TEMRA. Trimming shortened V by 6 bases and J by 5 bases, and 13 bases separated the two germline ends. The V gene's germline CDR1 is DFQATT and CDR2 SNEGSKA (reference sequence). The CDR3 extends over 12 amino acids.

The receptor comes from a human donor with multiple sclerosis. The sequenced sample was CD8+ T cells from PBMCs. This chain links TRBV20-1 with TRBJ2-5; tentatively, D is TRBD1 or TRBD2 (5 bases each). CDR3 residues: CSADGATETQYF. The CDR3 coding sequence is TGCAGTGCGGACGGGGCCACGGAGACCCAGTACTTC.